This TCR beta chain is from a study of blood T cell repertoires in COVID-19. This CDR3 has 14 residues. Trimming took 0 bases from V and 6 from J, leaving 9 bases between them. Germline CDR1 and CDR2: ENHRY and SYGVKD. Recovered participants had two consecutive negative NP/OP PCR tests, healthcare professional clearance, or symptom resolution. Assay: immunoSEQ multiplex PCR; the TCRdb copy retains only in-frame clones and omits some. The sample comprises 450,000 to 500,000 clones, 88% of which are singletons, and approximately 8% rests with the top ten. The TCR was taken from an older woman who had recovered from COVID-19. The chain employs TRBV10-3 and TRBJ1-3; TRBD1 is a possible D gene (5 bases). Sequences were obtained from PBMCs or T cells enriched from blood (not recorded which). The CDR3 DNA follows: TGTGCCATCAGTGAGTCAGGGGCGATAAACACCATATATTTT. Residues: CAISESGAINTIYF.